The sequence of this T cell receptor (beta chain) was determined in a study of tumor-infiltrating lymphocytes in primary liver carcinoma. With a constant-region primer, TCR beta cDNA was made from 450 to 550 ng of total RNA. What produced the TCR beta libraries was three nested multiplex PCR rounds using slightly modified ARM-PCR. TCRdb used MiXCR to reprocess the multiplex PCR reads, holding one entry per CDR3 protein. Here the sample spans about 310,000 distinct CDR3 sequences, nearly 60% being singletons. Germline DNA was also extracted, and blood RNA derived from unsorted whole blood. This clonotype turned up a few times. The origin of this receptor is a woman aged 25 to 45 with primary liver carcinoma and hepatitis B virus infection. Sequencing used peripheral blood.

The CDR3 protein is CAWSSPTGNTIYF. The DNA of the CDR3 is TGTGCCTGGAGTTCACCAACAGGAAACACCATATATTTT. The rearrangement uses TRBV30 and TRBJ1-3, with D hard to call. The germline CDR1 and CDR2 sequences are GTSNPN and SVGIG (reference sequence). The germline V and J ends were trimmed by 2 bases and 4 bases, with 9 bases remaining between them. There are 13 residues in the CDR3. Based on the CDR3 plus reference TRBV30 and TRBJ1-3, the full variable domain is SQTIHQWPATLVQPVGSPLSLECTVEGTSNPNLYWYRQAAGRGLQLLFYSVGIGQISSEVPQNLSASRPQDRQFILSSKKLLLSDSGFYLCAWSSPTGNTIYFGEGSWLTVV.